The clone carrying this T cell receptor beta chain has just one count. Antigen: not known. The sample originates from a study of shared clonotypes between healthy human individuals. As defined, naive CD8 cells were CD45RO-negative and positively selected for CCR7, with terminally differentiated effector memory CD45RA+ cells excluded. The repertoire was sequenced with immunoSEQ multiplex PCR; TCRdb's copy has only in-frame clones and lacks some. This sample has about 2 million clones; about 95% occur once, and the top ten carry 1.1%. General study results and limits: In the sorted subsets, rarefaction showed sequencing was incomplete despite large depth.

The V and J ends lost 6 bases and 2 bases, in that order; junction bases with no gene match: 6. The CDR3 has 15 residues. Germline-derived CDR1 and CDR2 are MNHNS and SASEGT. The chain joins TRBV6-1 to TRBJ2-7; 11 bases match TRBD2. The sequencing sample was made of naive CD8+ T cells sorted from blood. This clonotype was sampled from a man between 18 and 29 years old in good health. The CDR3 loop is CASSLAGGPTYEQYF. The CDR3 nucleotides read TGTGCCAGCAGCTTAGCGGGAGGGCCCACCTACGAGCAGTACTTC.